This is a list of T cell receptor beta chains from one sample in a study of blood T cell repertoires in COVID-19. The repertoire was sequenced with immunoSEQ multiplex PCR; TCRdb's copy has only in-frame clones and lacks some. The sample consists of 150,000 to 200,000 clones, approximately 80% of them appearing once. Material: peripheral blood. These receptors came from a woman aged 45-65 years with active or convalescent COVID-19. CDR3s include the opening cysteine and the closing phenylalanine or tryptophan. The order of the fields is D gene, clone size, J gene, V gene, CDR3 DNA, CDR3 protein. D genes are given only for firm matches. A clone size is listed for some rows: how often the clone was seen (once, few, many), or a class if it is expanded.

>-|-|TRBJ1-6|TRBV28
TGTGCCAGCAGTTTTGGACGTCGGGGTCATAATTCACCCCTCCACTTT
CASSFGRRGHNSPLHF
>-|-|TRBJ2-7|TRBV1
TGCACCAGCAGCCGACCGGACTTAGAGCAGTACTTC
CTSSRPDLEQYF
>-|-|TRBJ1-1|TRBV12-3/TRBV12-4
TGTGCCAGCAGATCCTCAGGGTACGTTGAAGCTTTCTTT
CASRSSGYVEAFF
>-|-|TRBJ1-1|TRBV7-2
TGTGCCAGCAGCTTAGCTTCCAGGAACACTGAAGCTTTCTTT
CASSLASRNTEAFF
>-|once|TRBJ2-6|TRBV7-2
TGTGCCAGCAGCTTAGACAGGGTAGGGGCCAACGTCCTGACTTTC
CASSLDRVGANVLTF
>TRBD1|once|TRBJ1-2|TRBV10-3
TGTGCCATCAGCCCGGGACAGGGCAATTATGGCTACACCTTC
CAISPGQGNYGYTF
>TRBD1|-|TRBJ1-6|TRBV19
TGTGCCAGTAGTCCGGGACAGGCAAATTCACCCCTCCACTTT
CASSPGQANSPLHF
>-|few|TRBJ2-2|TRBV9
TGTGCCAGCAGCGTCCTCCCTGACGGAGGCACCGGGGAGCTGTTTTTT
CASSVLPDGGTGELFF
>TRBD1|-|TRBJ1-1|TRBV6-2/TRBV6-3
TGTGCCAGCAGTTACGGGCAGGGGGGAACTGAAGCTTTCTTT
CASSYGQGGTEAFF
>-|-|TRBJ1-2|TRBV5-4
TGTGCCAGCAGCCGTGGACAATCCCACCTTAACTATGGCTACACCTTC
CASSRGQSHLNYGYTF
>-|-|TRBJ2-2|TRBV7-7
TGTGCCAGCAGCTTAGGGGGCGGCGCGAACACCGGGGAGCTGTTTTTT
CASSLGGGANTGELFF
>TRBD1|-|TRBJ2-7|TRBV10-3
TGTGCCATCAGTGCCGGGACAGGGGCCTACGAGCAGTACTTC
CAISAGTGAYEQYF
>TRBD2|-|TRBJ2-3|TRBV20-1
TGCAGTGCTAGTGGGCTAGCGGGAGGCCCTCGGACAGATACGCAGTATTTT
CSASGLAGGPRTDTQYF
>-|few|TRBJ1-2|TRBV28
TGTGCCAGCAGTTTAGCAGGGGCACCCTATGGCTACACCTTC
CASSLAGAPYGYTF